The present entry profiles one TCR beta chain with its context. Original data processing: Amplification with reference gene primers provided the estimates of nucleated cell counts. Here immunoSEQ multiplex PCR was the method, and the copy in TCRdb shows in-frame clones only, minus some. D and trimming come from the DNA, and the V and J calls and clone size come from that table. This table has about 220,000 clones, around 81% appearing once. Germline lookup yields CDR1 SGHAT and CDR2 FQDESV (reference sequence). V dropped 4 bases and J dropped 8 bases, with 15 bases sitting between them. There are 14 residues in the CDR3. This entry comes from a study of blood T cell repertoires in COVID-19. Overall study: COVID-19 samples collected from the United States, Italy and Spain covered acute and convalescent phases. The cDNA or gDNA used as material had been derived from T cells, B-cell-depleted T cells, or PBMCs.

This receptor was taken from a woman in her sixties with acute or convalescent COVID-19. The rearrangement joins TRBV11-1 to TRBJ1-3; D is possibly TRBD1 (5 bases). The sample taken for sequencing was peripheral blood. CDR3 loop: CASSSRSRADTIYF. CDR3 bases: TGTGCCAGCAGCTCTCGATCCAGGGCGGACACCATATATTTT.